These 6 T cell receptor beta chains share one sample of origin, sequenced in a study of T-cell reconstitution after alpha-beta-depleted transplantation in children. Molecular barcoding with unique molecular identifiers was used for the TCRbeta library. TCRdb called the PCR reads again in MiXCR, with one record for every CDR3 protein. The sample lists some 340,000 distinct CDR3 sequences; around 10% were seen once. This sample comprised PBMCs from the stem cell graft donor, obtained from the stem cell graft. These receptors were obtained from a human donor who donated a stem cell graft to a child with acute lymphoblastic leukemia.

The chain carries TRBV5-1 and TRBJ2-5, with 9 bases aligning to TRBD2. Trimming cost V 5 bases and J 3 bases; bases outside gene matches: 5. The CDR3 extends over 14 amino acids. CDR1 and CDR2 (germline): SGHRS, YFSETQ. The CDR3 loop is CASSPGGREETQYF. In nucleotides, the CDR3 is TGCGCCAGCAGTCCTGGCGGGAGGGAAGAGACCCAGTACTTC.

The chain recombines TRBV27 with TRBJ2-1, with TRBD2 identical over 9 bases. V lost 7 bases and J lost 10; bases outside the gene matches: 14. This CDR3 is built from 15 residues. Germline CDR1 reads MNHEY; CDR2 reads SMNVEV (reference sequence). Here the CDR3 reads CASNLGTSTPSEQFF. CDR3 in DNA: TGTGCCAGCAATCTCGGGACTAGCACCCCCTCGGAGCAGTTCTTC.

The chain is built from TRBV7-8 and TRBJ2-5; TRBD2 might be the D (6 bases). Germline V gene lookup returns CDR1 SGHVS and CDR2 FQNEAQ. The CDR3 totals 17 residues. Trimming removed 4 bases at V and 5 bases at J, with 23 bases between. CDR3 loop: CASSYATGSGVRETQYF. As DNA, the CDR3 is TGTGCCAGCAGCTACGCCACCGGGAGTGGGGTACGGGAGACCCAGTACTTC.

This clonotype was picked up a small number of times. The V call is TRBV25-1, the J call TRBJ1-1; maybe TRBD1 (5 bases). Germline V gene lookup returns CDR1 MGHDK and CDR2 SYGVNS. V shed 3 bases and J shed 0 bases, with 11 bases lying between them. The length of the CDR3 is 15 residues. Written as DNA, the CDR3 is TGTGCCAGCAGTGAGACAGCTGTTATGAACACTGAAGCTTTCTTT. This gives the protein CASSETAVMNTEAFF.

Many counts were recorded for this clonotype. The V call is TRBV7-9, the J call TRBJ1-2; no reliable D call. Germline V CDR1 and CDR2: SEHNR, FQNEAQ (reference sequence). The germline V and J ends were trimmed by 5 bases and 6 bases, with 10 bases remaining between them. CDR3 length: 12 residues. CDR3 sequence (DNA): TGTGCCAGCAGCCCTCGGTTCGATGGCTACACCTTC. It translates to CASSPRFDGYTF.

This clonotype came up many times. The V call is TRBV6-5, the J call TRBJ2-1; 9 positions match TRBD2. Unmatched junction bases numbered 6, after V lost 4 bases and J lost 2 bases. Germline CDR1 MNHEY, CDR2 SVGAGI. The CDR3 runs 16 residues. CDR3 DNA: TGTGCCAGCAGTTCCTCTAGCGGGACCCCCTACAATGAGCAGTTCTTC. This translates into CASSSSSGTPYNEQFF.